The 6 T cell receptor beta chains listed next were all sequenced from one sample in a study of PD-L1 blockade in urothelial cancer. Assay used: immunoSEQ multiplex PCR; TCRdb lists only in-frame clones, some missing. Of about 57,000 clones listed, 80% to 90% are singletons. Time point denoted: pretreatment peripheral blood. This specimen consisted of PBMCs, obtained around atezolizumab (anti-PD-L1) treatment. These receptors were taken from a man between 65 and 85 years old with urothelial cancer.

The chain recombines TRBV5-1 with TRBJ2-7; 7 bases agree with TRBD1. Germline V gives CDR1 SGHRS, CDR2 YFSETQ. This CDR3 region has 16 residues. The ends lost 2 bases at V and 2 bases at J; junction bases unmatched: 10. CDR3 region: CASSFSATGITYEQYF. CDR3 DNA: TGCGCCAGCAGCTTTTCCGCGACAGGGATTACCTACGAGCAGTACTTC.

The rearrangement uses TRBV5-1 and TRBJ2-5; 12 nucleotides match TRBD2. The germline V gene has CDR1 SGHRS and CDR2 YFSETQ. The CDR3 runs 16 residues. Losses at the gene ends were 4 bases for V and 5 bases for J; bases not matched to a gene: 9. The CDR3 region is CASSLLLAGGGETQYF. The CDR3 DNA reads as TGCGCCAGCAGCCTTCTTCTAGCGGGAGGGGGGGAGACCCAGTACTTC.

The chain combines TRBV11-3 with TRBJ2-2; possibly TRBD1 for D (6 bases). The CDR3 runs 13 residues. CDR1 is SGHNT, CDR2 YENEEA, per germline. V was trimmed by 4 bases and J by 6 bases, leaving 9 bases between them. The CDR3 region is CASSSRGAGELFF. DNA for the CDR3: TGTGCCAGCAGCTCCAGGGGTGCCGGGGAGCTGTTTTTT.

V gene TRBV19 combines with J gene TRBJ1-5; a weak D match, TRBD1 (5 bases). This CDR3 is 13 amino acids long. With 8 bases removed from V and 0 bases from J, the gap between germline ends came to 8 bases. Germline V gene data show CDR1 as LNHDA and CDR2 as SQIVND (reference sequence). The CDR3 DNA follows: TGTGCCAGTCGGACACCTAGCAATCAGCCCCAGCATTTT. Amino acid sequence: CASRTPSNQPQHF.

V and J are TRBV15 and TRBJ1-5; TRBD1 agrees at 10 bases. J was trimmed by 5 bases and V by 5 bases; bases with no gene match: 9. Germline-derived CDR1 and CDR2 are LNHNV and YYDKDF (reference sequence). This CDR3 contains 16 residues. CDR3 DNA sequence: TGTGCCACCAGCCGTCGACAGGGGGCGGGGGATCAGCCCCAGCATTTT. Residues: CATSRRQGAGDQPQHF.

This sequence joins TRBV6-5 and TRBJ2-3; 8 bases agree with TRBD1. The germline V gene has CDR1 MNHEY and CDR2 SVGAGI. The trim removed 8 bases at V and 6 bases at J, leaving 13 bases unmatched. CDR3 length: 15 amino acids. The DNA of the CDR3 is TGTGCCAGCTCCCGAGGGCAGGGGGCTGTCGATACGCAGTATTTT. Translated: CASSRGQGAVDTQYF.